Shown below are 8 T cell receptor beta chains from a single sample sequenced in a study of blood T cells in healthy people across ages. PCR was performed a second time for about 7 to 12 cycles using a sample-barcoded 5' primer and a J-beta primer mix. TCRdb re-called the 5' RACE reads through MiXCR, storing one row per CDR3 protein. Among around 690,000 distinct CDR3 sequences listed, 45% to 65% were seen once. Sequences were obtained from blood. The receptor set was obtained from a man aged 55 to 70 in good health.

This rearrangement joins TRBV6-1 to TRBJ2-5; D unclear. The CDR3 is 13 residues long. The germline V gene has CDR1 MNHNS and CDR2 SASEGT. V lost 7 bases and J 3 bases, leaving 12 bases between the germline ends. The CDR3 coding sequence is TGTGCCAGCACCTGGGCAGAGGAAGAGACCCAGTACTTC. Residues: CASTWAEEETQYF.

The chain joins TRBV12-3 or TRBV12-4 to TRBJ2-7; 8 bases map to TRBD2. Trimming cost V 7 bases and J 5 bases; bases outside gene matches: 10. This CDR3 region has 14 residues. The CDR3 loop reads CASTVREGRHEQYF. The DNA of the CDR3 is TGTGCCAGCACCGTACGGGAGGGTCGACACGAGCAGTACTTC.

This clonotype came up a few times. The CDR3 protein is CSASGGPGYGYTF. The CDR3 nucleotides are TGCAGTGCTAGCGGGGGGCCGGGCTATGGCTACACCTTC. The J gene is TRBJ1-2, the V gene TRBV20-1; D might be TRBD1 (6 bases). Germline V gene data show CDR1 as DFQATT and CDR2 as SNEGSKA (reference sequence). The CDR3 is 13 residues long. Trimming pared 3 bases from V and 4 bases from J, leaving 12 bases between.

This chain links TRBV12-3 or TRBV12-4 with TRBJ2-3; D is unresolved. The CDR3 extends over 13 amino acids. V was pared by 7 bases and J by 0 bases, with 8 bases between. CDR3 bases: TGTGCCAGCACATATCTTAGCACAGATACGCAGTATTTT. Translated, it gives CASTYLSTDTQYF.

The rearrangement uses TRBV28 and TRBJ1-6; TRBD1 agrees at 7 bases. V was pared by 5 bases and J by 6 bases, with 13 bases of the junction left unmatched. Germline-derived CDR1 and CDR2 are MDHEN and SYDVKM. This CDR3 is 17 amino acids long. The CDR3 loop reads CASSPTAGGIGNSPLHF. In nucleotides, the CDR3 is TGTGCCAGCAGTCCAACAGCAGGGGGAATTGGTAATTCACCCCTCCACTTT.

The chain recombines TRBV12-3 or TRBV12-4 with TRBJ1-6; a possible D gene is TRBD1 (5 bases). V shed 6 bases and J shed 8 bases, with 11 bases lying between them. CDR3 length: 13 amino acids. Here the CDR3 reads CASSRVMDSPLHF. The CDR3 bases are TGTGCCAGCAGCAGGGTTATGGATTCACCCCTCCACTTT.

The CDR3 region is CASSFSGGAGTEAFF. The CDR3 nucleotides are TGCGCCAGCAGCTTTAGTGGGGGCGCGGGTACTGAAGCTTTCTTT. The J gene is TRBJ1-1, the V gene TRBV5-1; a weak D match, TRBD1 (6 bases). The germline V gene has CDR1 SGHRS and CDR2 YFSETQ. V lost 2 bases and J lost 5, with 16 bases in between. This CDR3 contains 15 residues.

The genes are TRBV3-1 and TRBJ2-5; D is unresolved. The CDR3 spans 13 residues. V dropped 5 bases and J dropped 2 bases, with 9 bases sitting between them. Germline V lookup: CDR1 LGHDT, CDR2 YNNKEL (reference sequence). The CDR3 DNA follows: TGTGCCAGCAGCAATGTACGACAAGAGACCCAGTACTTC. Its translation: CASSNVRQETQYF.